These T cell receptor beta chains were read from a single sample in a study of breast tumors, draining lymph nodes, adjacent tissues. TCRdb analysed the multiplex PCR reads with MiXCR anew, one entry per CDR3 protein. This sample has nearly 110,000 distinct CDR3 sequences; under 40% occur once, and the top ten carry less than 6%. The sample comprised axillary lymph node tissue. The source of these receptors is a female donor with breast cancer. Some clones in this sample may be carry-over from other donors' samples. Both conserved end residues are part of each CDR3. A D gene is named only where the DNA matches it firmly. The size entry is marked missing in some rows and otherwise reads once, few, many or a size class.

size: NA; D: NA; J: TRBJ2-2; V: TRBV5-1; CDR3: CASRVTGELFF; DNA: TGCGCCAGCAGGGTTACAGGGGAGCTGTTTTTT
size: few; D: NA; J: TRBJ1-5; V: TRBV2; CDR3: CASTQEGSGQPQHF; DNA: TGTGCCAGCACCCAGGAGGGGTCGGGCCAGCCCCAGCATTTT
size: NA; D: TRBD2; J: TRBJ2-5; V: TRBV5-1; CDR3: CASSSGLAGGDPSIAQYF; DNA: TGCGCCAGCAGCTCTGGACTAGCGGGGGGCGACCCTTCAATCGCCCAGTACTTC
size: many; D: NA; J: TRBJ2-3; V: TRBV7-3; CDR3: CASSHTGAGTDTQYF; DNA: TGTGCCAGCAGTCATACGGGGGCCGGCACAGATACGCAGTATTTT
size: many; D: NA; J: TRBJ2-7; V: TRBV12-3/TRBV12-4; CDR3: CASSLDYTRSRAASSYEQYF; DNA: TGTGCCAGCAGTTTAGATTACACCCGCTCTAGGGCGGCCAGCTCCTACGAGCAGTACTTC
size: NA; D: NA; J: TRBJ1-3; V: TRBV7-9; CDR3: CASTDGQRINSLAGNTIYF; DNA: TGTGCCAGCACCGACGGTCAGCGAATTAACTCCCTCGCTGGAAACACCATATATTTT
size: many; D: TRBD2; J: TRBJ2-7; V: TRBV30; CDR3: CAWGRRTSGNEQYF; DNA: TGTGCCTGGGGACGGAGGACTAGCGGGAACGAGCAGTACTTC
size: many; D: TRBD1; J: TRBJ1-6; V: TRBV5-6; CDR3: CASSFRDRGYNSPLHF; DNA: TGTGCCAGCAGCTTCCGGGACAGGGGCTATAATTCACCCCTCCACTTT
size: once; D: NA; J: TRBJ2-3; V: TRBV6-6; CDR3: CASSPERRTPYTDTQYF; DNA: TGTGCCAGCAGCCCCGAAAGACGGACTCCCTACACAGATACGCAGTATTTT
size: NA; D: TRBD1; J: TRBJ1-2; V: TRBV6-5; CDR3: CAARGQHYGYTF; DNA: TGTGCCGCTAGGGGGCAACACTATGGCTACACCTTC
size: few; D: NA; J: TRBJ2-1; V: TRBV18; CDR3: CASSPREVPYNEQFF; DNA: TGTGCCAGCTCACCTAGGGAGGTTCCCTACAATGAGCAGTTCTTC
size: many; D: TRBD1; J: TRBJ1-2; V: TRBV20-1; CDR3: CSARDEGTGVIGYTF; DNA: TGCAGTGCTAGAGATGAGGGGACAGGGGTTATTGGCTACACCTTC
size: NA; D: TRBD1; J: TRBJ1-6; V: TRBV10-3; CDR3: CAISAQDRSSPLHF; DNA: TGTGCCATCAGTGCTCAGGACAGGAGTTCACCCCTCCACTTT
size: NA; D: TRBD2; J: TRBJ2-5; V: TRBV3-1; CDR3: CASSGLAETQYF; DNA: TGTGCCAGCAGCGGACTAGCAGAGACCCAGTACTTC
size: many; D: TRBD1; J: TRBJ1-5; V: TRBV20-1; CDR3: CSAGTGTGGNQPQHF; DNA: TGCAGTGCCGGAACCGGGACAGGGGGCAATCAGCCCCAGCATTTT
size: NA; D: NA; J: TRBJ1-3; V: TRBV28; CDR3: CASSLSRARNTIYF; DNA: TGTGCCAGCAGTTTATCCAGGGCTCGAAACACCATATATTTT
size: many; D: NA; J: TRBJ2-5; V: TRBV12-3/TRBV12-4; CDR3: CASSRRLGETQYF; DNA: TGTGCCAGCAGCCGCCGCCTAGGGGAGACCCAGTACTTC